Each of the 14 T cell receptor beta chains below was sequenced from the same sample in a study of blood T cell repertoires in COVID-19. Profiled with immunoSEQ multiplex PCR; TCRdb holds only in-frame clones, not every one. The data contain about 170,000 clones, 80% to 90% of them seen just once; the ten biggest clones take up about 2.5%. Sequencing was performed on peripheral blood. The receptor set was obtained from an elderly woman with COVID-19, enrolled during active disease.

A single count supports this clone. V is TRBV19 and J is TRBJ1-1; 8 bases line up with TRBD1. Germline V gene sequence: CDR1 LNHDA, CDR2 SQIVND (reference sequence). Trimming removed 7 bases from V and 5 bases from J; junction bases left unmatched: 12. The CDR3 loop spans 15 amino acids. CDR3 sequence: CASTLQGARKTEAFF. CDR3 in DNA: TGTGCCAGTACTCTGCAGGGGGCAAGGAAAACTGAAGCTTTCTTT.

The chain uses TRBV24-1 and TRBJ2-5; TRBD2 agrees at 7 bases. This CDR3 has 15 residues. Germline V gene sequence: CDR1 KGHDR, CDR2 SFDVKD. Trimming at V came to 3 bases and at J to 1 base, leaving 4 bases not matched to a gene. CDR3 protein: CATSDPRTSQETQYF. Written as DNA, the CDR3 is TGTGCCACCAGTGATCCTCGGACTAGCCAAGAGACCCAGTACTTC.

The chain links TRBV5-6 to TRBJ2-5, with D possibly matching TRBD1 (6 bases). This CDR3 is built from 15 residues. Germline CDR1 reads SGHDT; CDR2 reads YYEEEE. The V end lost 7 bases, the J end lost 5 bases, and 21 bases lay between the germline ends. As DNA, the CDR3 is TGTGCCAGCGGTTACAGGGAGCAACGGAGGGAGACCCAGTACTTC. Translation gives CASGYREQRRETQYF.

The chain joins TRBV18 to TRBJ1-2; D gene ambiguous. The CDR3 sequence is 15 residues long. The germline V and J ends were trimmed by 6 bases and 0 bases, with 14 bases remaining between them. Germline V gene data show CDR1 as KGHSH and CDR2 as LQKENI. CDR3 region: CASSPLVRTNYGYTF. Written as DNA, the CDR3 is TGTGCCAGCTCCCCCCTCGTCAGAACTAACTATGGCTACACCTTC.

This clone was picked up one time. V usage is TRBV27 and J usage is TRBJ1-6, with D perhaps TRBD1 (6 bases). Germline CDR1 MNHEY, CDR2 SMNVEV (reference sequence). The CDR3 has 17 amino acids. V was cut by 5 bases and J by 8 bases, with 22 bases left in between. The CDR3 nucleotides are TGTGCCAGCAGTACCGGGCCGGGACAAGCATCATATTCACCCCTCCACTTT. It translates to CASSTGPGQASYSPLHF.

This chain joins TRBV6-2 or TRBV6-3 and TRBJ1-5; 10 nucleotides line up with TRBD1. Germline loops: CDR1 MNHEY, CDR2 SVGEGT. V shed 6 bases and J 0 bases; nucleotides not matched to a gene: 8. This CDR3 contains 17 residues. The CDR3 sequence is CASSPGQGTPSNQPQHF. In nucleotides, the CDR3 is TGTGCCAGCAGCCCGGGACAGGGGACACCTAGCAATCAGCCCCAGCATTTT.

The rearrangement links TRBV29-1 to TRBJ2-1, with D tentatively TRBD2 (5 bases). With 5 bases removed from V and 4 bases from J, the gap between germline ends came to 21 bases. Germline V gives CDR1 SQVTM, CDR2 ANQGSEA. This CDR3 comprises 16 residues. CDR3 protein: CSVNNWRLDAYNEQFF. Here the CDR3 DNA reads TGCAGCGTTAACAACTGGAGGCTTGACGCATACAATGAGCAGTTCTTC.

The chain combines TRBV2 with TRBJ1-6, with 8 bases aligning to TRBD1. Looked up from germline, CDR1 is SNHLY and CDR2 is FYNNEI. The CDR3 totals 17 residues. V shed 7 bases, J shed 2 bases, and the junction held 10 bases outside the gene matches. The CDR3 nucleotides read TGTGCCAGCACCCTTGGACAGGGTTCCGCCTATAATTCACCCCTCCACTTT. This translates into CASTLGQGSAYNSPLHF.

The rearrangement uses TRBV7-2 and TRBJ2-1, with a tentative D call TRBD1 (5 bases). Germline loops: CDR1 SGHTA, CDR2 FQGNSA. Deletions cut 1 base from V and 10 bases from J, with 11 bases between. The CDR3 runs 13 residues. The CDR3 nucleotides are TGTGCCAGCAGCTTAGTGGGCCCAGGGGAGCAGTTCTTC. Translated: CASSLVGPGEQFF.

The chain is built from TRBV12-5 and TRBJ2-2, with TRBD2 matching 12 bases. CDR1 is LGHNT, CDR2 FRNRAP, per germline. V lost 1 base, J lost 3 bases, and 9 bases stayed unmatched. The CDR3 sequence is 19 residues long. CDR3 DNA: TGTGCTAGTGGTTTGGCCCGTGCTAGCGGGAGGGCCCACACCGGGGAGCTGTTTTTT. This encodes CASGLARASGRAHTGELFF. The full variable domain, in which reference TRBV12-5 and TRBJ2-2 provide the parts outside the CDR3, is DARVTQTPRHKVTEMGQEVTMRCQPILGHNTVFWYRQTMMQGLELLAYFRNRAPLDDSGMPKDRFSAEMPDATLATLKIQPSEPRDSAVYFCASGLARASGRAHTGELFFGEGSRLTVL.

The chain uses TRBV12-3 or TRBV12-4 and TRBJ2-4; 7 nucleotides match TRBD2. The CDR3 runs 12 residues. The V gene end was trimmed by 5 bases and the J gene end by 7 bases; junction bases not matched to a gene: 2. The CDR3 DNA reads as TGTGCCAGCAGTCTGGGGGGGAACATTCAGTACTTC. This translates into CASSLGGNIQYF.

This chain links TRBV6-6 with TRBJ2-1; 9 nucleotides match TRBD1. This CDR3 is built from 12 residues. Germline V gives CDR1 MNHNY, CDR2 SVGAGI (reference sequence). Losses at the gene ends were 5 bases for V and 10 bases for J; bases not matched to a gene: 3. CDR3 protein: CASSRTGVEQFF. In DNA, the CDR3 is TGTGCCAGCAGTCGGACAGGGGTCGAGCAGTTCTTC.

This sequence joins TRBV2 and TRBJ2-3; D remains unclear. The V end was cut by 5 bases, the J end by 0 bases, with 12 bases between. This CDR3 region has 15 residues. CDR1 and CDR2 (germline): SNHLY, FYNNEI. This CDR3 is CASSTPVASTDTQYF. The CDR3 DNA is TGTGCCAGCAGTACCCCGGTAGCTAGCACAGATACGCAGTATTTT.

This clone was seen a handful of times. The V gene is TRBV2, the J gene TRBJ2-7, with 11 nucleotides matching TRBD2. The CDR3 contains 17 residues. Trimming cost V 7 bases and J 4 bases; bases outside gene matches: 15. Per the germline V gene, CDR1 is SNHLY and CDR2 is FYNNEI. The CDR3, as DNA: TGTGCCAGCAATCCCCCTAAGGGACTAGCGGAAGGATACGAGCAGTACTTC. As protein: CASNPPKGLAEGYEQYF.